Below, one T cell receptor beta chain is given with its context. The table lists this clone with a few counts. Its antigen remains undetermined. No qualities accompany the bases; no much larger clone lies one base away. The data stem from a study of beta chain features in type 1 diabetes (dated by TCRdb to the late 2010s). Notes on the research overall: Mean age, gender distribution, total cell number and subset yield did not differ between patients and healthy donors. In the study, recently diagnosed type 1 diabetes patients and matched healthy donors were compared on the TCRB repertoires of their sorted circulating CD4+ T cell subsets. A total of roughly 98,000,000 sorted cells were examined across all samples, and a strong correlation was observed between cell number per subset and RNA yield. Regulatory and stem cell-like memory subsets were isolated from only 8 patients and roughly 8 healthy donors, whereas naive and central memory subsets came from all 28 donors. What the authors observed across the whole study: At VDJ recombination sites, patients with type 1 diabetes made fewer insertions and deleted more nucleotides, a pattern implying thymic rearrangement abnormalities. Because cDNA was sequenced instead of genomic DNA, highly expressing activated cells could be over-represented, though the groups showed no difference in activation or CD3 levels. Only small numbers of individuals were included in the HLA sub-analyses, which left unresolved whether HLA type had any influence on TCRB rearrangement. Shorter templates might have been favored by PCR, but patient and control samples were amplified and corrected together, so both groups would have been affected equally by any skew. In all four CD4+ subsets, TCRB CDR3 length was moderately but significantly shorter in type 1 diabetes patients. Naive, central memory and regulatory TCRB repertoires appeared more similar among patients than among healthy donors.

From each donor, a single peripheral blood sample of approximately 110 mL on average was drawn into heparinised tubes. Naive, central memory, regulatory and stem cell-like memory CD4+ T cells were sorted on a BD FACSAria II using a panel including CD45RO, CCR7, CD25, CD127, CD95 and CD27. A purity above 95% was achieved for all sorted populations. Right away, PBMCs were isolated by Lymphoprep density gradient centrifugation and were stained directly, with no culture step. To minimize batch effects, samples were stained and sorted in pairs, one healthy donor with one patient per experiment. The entire isolated RNA was reverse transcribed using the High Capacity cDNA Reverse Transcription Kit, and thus expressed TCRB transcripts were sequenced. Deep immunoSEQ sequencing was performed on naive, central memory and regulatory T cell samples, with an average of roughly 3.6 million total reads per sample. Sorted cells were lysed in RLT buffer and RNA was extracted with DNase-treated RNeasy Micro or Mini kits, depending on cell number. Each cell subset was processed separately to prevent cross-contamination, with patient and healthy donor samples processed together. Using the immunoSEQ multiplex PCR, TCRB sequences were amplified from cDNA into 87-bp fragments spanning the CDR3 region. Amplicons were sequenced on the Illumina HiSeq platform. Concerning the study's data processing: PCR bias was computationally corrected using synthetic template baselines, reads within Hamming distance 2 were collapsed, and singletons that could not be merged were discarded. By aligning reads against IMGT, V, D and J genes, CDR3 length, and insertions or deletions at six rearrangement sites were assigned. Within each subset, clonotype counts were normalized to the number of sorted cells before true diversity and Gini coefficients were calculated with the tcR R package. The overlap coefficient, calculated on TCRB nucleotide sequences, was used to measure repertoire sharing. TCRdb's version of the immuneACCESS table is confined to in-frame rearrangements and falls short of the full clone set. An unresolved V gene accounts for under half of the shortfall where checked; the remainder is of unknown origin. That table supplies the V and J calls and clone size; D and trimming were determined from the DNA. Across this sample there are about 320,000 clones, with roughly 15% seen only once. The ten largest account for under 8.5% of the sample.

Counted from cysteine to phenylalanine, this CDR3 has 19 amino acids. Just CDR3 DNA is preserved here, 57 bases in frame from base 1. Trimming accounts for 5 bases at V and 4 bases at J, while the number of junction bases matched to no gene is 17. Sequences SGHAT (CDR1) and FQNNGV (CDR2) are obtained from the germline V gene. Sequencing was carried out using central memory CD4+ T cells from blood. The chain links TRBV11-2 with TRBJ2-1, and TRBD2 aligns with 10 junction nucleotides. This receptor was obtained from a man aged 30 to 45 in good health. The CDR3 protein: CASSPRASGSLRTYNEQFF. The DNA sequence reads TGTGCCAGCAGCCCTAGAGCTAGCGGGAGCCTACGGACTTACAATGAGCAGTTCTTC.